One sample yielded the 32 T cell receptor beta chains listed below, sequenced in a study of patients and donors after allogeneic stem cell transplantation. TCRdb re-called the RT-PCR reads with MiXCR, one entry per CDR3 protein. The data show about 960,000 distinct CDR3 sequences, under 20% seen once. Sequencing was performed on blood, either unsorted or a sorted T cell fraction (not recorded which). These receptors all stem from a human donor who was either an allogeneic HSCT recipient or a stem cell or donor lymphocyte infusion donor (not recorded which). It is not recorded whose cells these are; they may come from a transplant donor.

This clonotype has just a few counts. V usage is TRBV13 and J usage is TRBJ1-1; TRBD1 aligns across 8 bases. The germline CDR1 and CDR2 sequences are PRHDT and FYEKMQ (reference sequence). V gave up 5 bases and J gave up 4 bases; unmatched junction bases: 9. The CDR3 runs to 15 residues. The CDR3 is CASSGPRGLGTEAFF. CDR3 nucleotide sequence: TGTGCCAGCAGCGGACCCAGGGGGCTAGGCACTGAAGCTTTCTTT. Looking up the rest from reference TRBV13 and TRBJ1-1 gives the full variable domain: AAGVIQSPRHLIKEKRETATLKCYPIPRHDTVYWYQQGPGQDPQFLISFYEKMQSDKGSIPDRFSAQQFSDYHSELNMSSLELGDSALYFCASSGPRGLGTEAFFGQGTRLTVV.

Concerning this clonotype: A much bigger clone sits one base away, suggesting this may be a read error. V gene TRBV11-3 combines with J gene TRBJ2-1; D is unclear. Germline assignment: CDR1 SGHNT and CDR2 YENEEA. V dropped 4 bases and J dropped 7 bases, with 8 bases sitting between them. The CDR3 totals 12 residues. CDR3 sequence reads: CASSWVGNEQFF. The CDR3 DNA sequence: TGTGCCAGCAGCTGGGTGGGGAATGAGCAGTTCTTC.

This clonotype was picked up a small number of times. The chain is built from TRBV20-1 and TRBJ1-1; D call uncertain. The germline V gene encodes CDR1 DFQATT and CDR2 SNEGSKA (reference sequence). V was trimmed by 0 bases and J by 0 bases, leaving 11 bases between them. This CDR3 is 15 amino acids long. Written as DNA, the CDR3 is TGCAGTGCTAGAGATGGGAAGCCCATGAACACTGAAGCTTTCTTT. It codes for CSARDGKPMNTEAFF.

V gene TRBV6-5 combines with J gene TRBJ2-3; D not certain. Trimming took 0 bases from V and 6 from J, leaving 16 bases between them. The germline V gene has CDR1 MNHEY and CDR2 SVGAGI. The CDR3 consists of 16 residues. This chain's CDR3 is CASSYSSRPVGDTQYF. The CDR3 DNA is TGTGCCAGCAGTTACTCGAGTCGACCGGTGGGGGATACGCAGTATTTT.

The chain recombines TRBV7-8 with TRBJ2-1; 7 nucleotides agree with TRBD1. J gave up 12 bases and V 5 bases, and 10 bases lay outside the gene matches. This CDR3 is built from 13 residues. CDR1 is SGHVS and CDR2 is FQNEAQ in the germline V gene. DNA for the CDR3: TGTGCCAGCAGCCTGGGGACAGCCTACATGCAGTTCTTC. It translates to CASSLGTAYMQFF.

The chain has TRBV20-1 and TRBJ2-1; 10 bases line up with TRBD2. The junction had 4 bases not matched to a gene; V was cut back by 4 bases and J by 4 bases. The CDR3 sequence is 14 residues long. Germline V gene sequence: CDR1 DFQATT, CDR2 SNEGSKA (reference sequence). In nucleotides, the CDR3 is TGCAGTGCTATTTGGACTAGCGGTTACAATGAGCAGTTCTTC. Amino acids: CSAIWTSGYNEQFF.

This chain links TRBV27 with TRBJ2-3, with TRBD2 matching 11 bases. Germline CDR1 MNHEY, CDR2 SMNVEV (reference sequence). The V segment lost 8 bases and the J segment 5 bases; nucleotides outside the gene matches: 15. There are 17 residues in the CDR3. The CDR3 DNA follows: TGTGCCAGCTCTTCTTTAGGTAGCGGGGGGGCCGGAGATACGCAGTATTTT. This translates into CASSSLGSGGAGDTQYF.

This clonotype has only a few counts. V and J are TRBV4-1 and TRBJ2-5, with 9 bases matching TRBD1. V lost 4 bases, J lost 3 bases, and 6 bases stayed unmatched. The CDR3 is 15 amino acids. Germline assignment: CDR1 MGHRA and CDR2 YSYEKL. The CDR3 DNA sequence: TGCGCCAGCAGCCCAGGGACAGGGTTAAAAGAGACCCAGTACTTC. Protein product: CASSPGTGLKETQYF.

This clonotype has a handful of counts. V is TRBV25-1 and J is TRBJ1-3, with D tentatively TRBD1 (5 bases). Germline V gives CDR1 MGHDK, CDR2 SYGVNS. The CDR3 loop spans 15 amino acids. V was shortened by 2 bases and J by 1 base, with 9 bases between the two germline ends. The CDR3 reads CASSEAGGSGNTIYF. DNA for the CDR3: TGTGCCAGCAGTGAAGCGGGGGGATCTGGAAACACCATATATTTT.

This chain connects TRBV12-3 or TRBV12-4 to TRBJ1-4, with D maybe TRBD1 (5 bases). The CDR3 loop spans 12 amino acids. The V and J ends lost 7 bases and 7 bases respectively, with 10 bases between them. The CDR3 DNA reads as TGTGCCAGCACCGACAGCGGTGAAAAACTGTTTTTT. This encodes CASTDSGEKLFF.

The V call is TRBV30, the J call TRBJ2-3; D may be TRBD1 or TRBD2 (5 bases each). CDR1 and CDR2 from the germline V gene are GTSNPN and SVGIG (reference sequence). CDR3 size: 15 residues. With 2 bases removed from V and 4 bases from J, the gap between germline ends came to 16 bases. CDR3 sequence reads: CAWSRWGSAADTQYF. CDR3 nucleotides: TGTGCCTGGAGTAGGTGGGGGAGCGCGGCAGATACGCAGTATTTT. The variable domain in full, with the rest retrieved from reference TRBV30 and TRBJ2-3, is SQTIHQWPATLVQPVGSPLSLECTVEGTSNPNLYWYRQAAGRGLQLLFYSVGIGQISSEVPQNLSASRPQDRQFILSSKKLLLSDSGFYLCAWSRWGSAADTQYFGPGTRLTVL.

The chain couples TRBV27 to TRBJ2-5; no clear D. Between the trimmed V and J ends, which lost 3 bases and 5 bases, there was a span of 13 bases. The CDR3 runs to 14 residues. The V gene's germline CDR1 is MNHEY and CDR2 SMNVEV (reference sequence). CDR3 coding DNA: TGTGCCAGCAGTTTCTGGCCGACCTGGGAGACCCAGTACTTC. It is translated as CASSFWPTWETQYF.

This CDR3 is CASSVPGGAIYF. The CDR3 bases are TGTGCCAGCAGCGTCCCGGGGGGGGCCATATATTTT. The V gene is TRBV7-9, the J gene TRBJ1-3, with a tentative D call TRBD1 (5 bases). V was cut by 5 bases and J by 11 bases, with 13 bases left in between. Per germline, CDR1 SEHNR and CDR2 FQNEAQ (reference sequence). The CDR3 is 12 amino acids. Complete variable domain (other parts from reference TRBV7-9 and TRBJ1-3): DTGVSQNPRHKITKRGQNVTFRCDPISEHNRLYWYRQTLGQGPEFLTYFQNEAQLEKSRLLSDRFSAERPKGSFSTLEIQRTEQGDSAMYLCASSVPGGAIYFGEGSWLTVV.

This clonotype has a handful of counts. The V call is TRBV27, the J call TRBJ2-3, with TRBD2 matching 9 bases. The germline V gene encodes CDR1 MNHEY and CDR2 SMNVEV (reference sequence). V lost 5 bases to trimming and J lost 2 bases; unmatched junction nucleotides: 5. The CDR3 totals 15 residues. CDR3 coding DNA: TGTGCCAGCAGTATTAGCGGGAGTAACACAGATACGCAGTATTTT. Its protein product is CASSISGSNTDTQYF.

The V call is TRBV20-1, the J call TRBJ1-2; 9 bases match TRBD1. Trimming removed 1 base from V and 5 bases from J; junction bases left unmatched: 5. The CDR3 extends over 14 amino acids. Germline V gene sequence: CDR1 DFQATT, CDR2 SNEGSKA (reference sequence). CDR3 nucleotide sequence: TGCAGTGCTAGAGTGATGGGACAGGGTTATGGCTACACCTTC. Protein: CSARVMGQGYGYTF.

About this clonotype: The junction shows a germline mismatch at one end, possibly a read error. V and J are TRBV25-1 and TRBJ2-7, with D hard to call. CDR1 and CDR2 (germline): MGHDK, SYGVNS. This CDR3 has 12 residues. The CDR3, as DNA: TGTGCCAGCAGTATGCGTCCTACCGAGGAGTACTTC. This sequence encodes CASSMRPTEEYF.

This clonotype has a handful of counts. This rearrangement joins TRBV6-1 to TRBJ1-2, with D maybe TRBD1 (6 bases). V lost 4 bases and J lost 2, with 11 bases in between. The CDR3 sequence is 14 residues long. The germline CDR1 and CDR2 sequences are MNHNS and SASEGT. CDR3 in DNA: TGTGCCAGCAGTGGACAGGCCCCAAACTATGGCTACACCTTC. Its translation is CASSGQAPNYGYTF.

The chain couples TRBV4-2 to TRBJ2-7; TRBD1 might be the D (6 bases). The CDR3 spans 16 residues. Between the trimmed V and J ends, which lost 0 bases and 2 bases, there was a span of 14 bases. Germline loops: CDR1 LGHNA, CDR2 YNFKEQ. The CDR3 DNA reads as TGTGCCAGCAGCCAAGATTCACGACAGGCGCCCTACGAGCAGTACTTC. Protein: CASSQDSRQAPYEQYF.

In DNA form, the CDR3 reads TGTGCCAGCAGCAACGCGGCACCTCCCGGGACCCAGTACTTC. Protein product: CASSNAAPPGTQYF. The genes are TRBV21-1 and TRBJ2-5; TRBD2, the table's D call, lacks a check against the DNA. TRBV21-1 is marked as a pseudogene. This CDR3 has 14 residues.

The V call is TRBV12-3 or TRBV12-4, the J call TRBJ2-5; D remains ambiguous. This CDR3 has 14 residues. Trimming stripped 1 base from V and 5 bases from J, with 11 bases between. CDR3 DNA sequence: TGTGCCAGCAGTTTAGACCAGACCTCGGAGACCCAGTACTTC. It is translated as CASSLDQTSETQYF.

The rearrangement links TRBV27 to TRBJ1-5; D possibly corresponds to TRBD1 (6 bases). CDR3 length equals 15 residues. V lost 5 bases and J lost 3, with 14 bases in between. CDR1 MNHEY and CDR2 SMNVEV come from the germline V gene (reference sequence). The CDR3 bases are TGTGCCAGCAGTCCTCAAGGACAGCACAATCAGCCCCAGCATTTT. The encoded protein is CASSPQGQHNQPQHF.

This chain's CDR3 is CAISGGSSYNSPLHF. The CDR3 DNA reads as TGTGCCATCAGTGGTGGAAGCTCCTATAATTCACCCCTCCACTTT. V is TRBV10-3 and J is TRBJ1-6, with no clear D. The germline V gene has CDR1 ENHRY and CDR2 SYGVKD. The CDR3 runs 15 residues. V lost 4 bases and J 0 bases, leaving 7 bases between the germline ends.

The chain couples TRBV30 to TRBJ1-5; D remains unclear. The V gene's germline CDR1 is GTSNPN and CDR2 SVGIG (reference sequence). Trimming removed 0 bases from V and 7 bases from J, with 10 bases in between. The CDR3 contains 13 residues. The CDR3, as DNA: TGTGCCTGGAGTGTACAGTCCGGGCAGCCCCAGCATTTT. Its protein is CAWSVQSGQPQHF.

In its sample, this clonotype was seen a few times. The rearrangement links TRBV4-1 to TRBJ2-7; the D gene is possibly TRBD2 (5 bases). Germline V gives CDR1 MGHRA, CDR2 YSYEKL. The CDR3 runs 14 residues. The germline V and J ends were trimmed by 1 base and 11 bases, with 18 bases remaining between them. The CDR3 protein is CASSQVILLPGEYF. Here the CDR3 DNA reads TGCGCCAGCAGCCAAGTTATTCTCCTACCCGGGGAGTACTTC.

This clonotype was seen only a few times. V and J are TRBV3-1 and TRBJ2-7; D is perhaps TRBD1 or TRBD2 (5 bases each). Germline CDR1 reads LGHDT; CDR2 reads YNNKEL (reference sequence). Trimming cost V 8 bases and J 0 bases, with 14 bases left between them. The CDR3 has 14 amino acids. CDR3 in DNA: TGTGCCAGCTGGGACGGGGTTAGCTCCTACGAGCAGTACTTC. Translated, it gives CASWDGVSSYEQYF.

The V call is TRBV28, the J call TRBJ2-7; perhaps TRBD1 as D (5 bases). V gave up 6 bases and J gave up 7 bases, with 19 bases separating them. Germline V lookup: CDR1 MDHEN, CDR2 SYDVKM. The CDR3 contains 14 residues. CDR3 sequence: CASSKHDMGREQYF. In nucleotides, the CDR3 is TGTGCCAGCAGCAAACATGACATGGGGCGGGAGCAGTACTTC.

The J gene is TRBJ2-1, the V gene TRBV20-1; TRBD2 agrees at 8 bases. V was pared by 1 base and J by 1 base, with 6 bases of the junction left unmatched. CDR1 and CDR2 (germline): DFQATT, SNEGSKA (reference sequence). The CDR3 spans 16 residues. The CDR3 DNA reads TGCAGTGCTAGAGTTGCAGCGGGAGCATCCTACAATGAGCAGTTCTTC. It specifies CSARVAAGASYNEQFF.

This clonotype has more than one count but fewer than ten. The chain is built from TRBV6-5 and TRBJ2-3; 9 nucleotides line up with TRBD2. This CDR3 is 15 amino acids long. J was trimmed by 3 bases and V by 3 bases; bases with no gene match: 4. Per the germline V gene, CDR1 is MNHEY and CDR2 is SVGAGI. DNA for the CDR3: TGTGCCAGCAGTTATTTGCGGGAGGGAACAGATACGCAGTATTTT. Its protein is CASSYLREGTDTQYF.

V is TRBV7-9 and J is TRBJ2-4; a possible D gene is TRBD1 (6 bases). The CDR3 is 14 residues long. Germline V gene sequence: CDR1 SEHNR, CDR2 FQNEAQ (reference sequence). With 5 bases removed from V and 7 bases from J, the gap between germline ends came to 15 bases. DNA of the CDR3: TGTGCCAGCAGCCCCCGGGACATAAGGAACATTCAGTACTTC. Amino acids: CASSPRDIRNIQYF. Variable domain in full (rest from reference TRBV7-9 and TRBJ2-4): DTGVSQNPRHKITKRGQNVTFRCDPISEHNRLYWYRQTLGQGPEFLTYFQNEAQLEKSRLLSDRFSAERPKGSFSTLEIQRTEQGDSAMYLCASSPRDIRNIQYFGAGTRLSVL.

This clonotype was detected only a few times. The CDR3 loop is CASSEGTGIGANVLTF. In DNA form, the CDR3 reads TGTGCCAGCAGTGAAGGGACAGGGATCGGGGCCAACGTCCTGACTTTC. This chain uses TRBV25-1 with TRBJ2-6, with 9 bases identical to TRBD1. Germline assignment: CDR1 MGHDK and CDR2 SYGVNS. This CDR3 spans 16 amino acids. The ends lost 2 bases at V and 4 bases at J; junction bases unmatched: 3. Supplemented by reference TRBV25-1 and TRBJ2-6, the full variable domain reads EADIYQTPRYLVIGTGKKITLECSQTMGHDKMYWYQQDPGMELHLIHYSYGVNSTEKGDLSSESTVSRIRTEHFPLTLESARPSHTSQYLCASSEGTGIGANVLTFGAGSRLTVL.

The V and J genes are TRBV30 and TRBJ2-5; D gene unclear. CDR3 length: 15 amino acids. V gave up 0 bases and J gave up 6 bases, with 17 bases separating them. Looked up from germline, CDR1 is GTSNPN and CDR2 is SVGIG (reference sequence). The CDR3 sequence is CAWSVRGPAEKTQYF. The CDR3 coding sequence is TGTGCCTGGAGTGTACGAGGTCCCGCCGAAAAGACCCAGTACTTC.

The chain recombines TRBV7-9 with TRBJ2-1, with D maybe TRBD2 (5 bases). The CDR3 is 15 residues long. Germline V CDR1 and CDR2: SEHNR, FQNEAQ (reference sequence). V was trimmed by 2 bases and J by 9 bases, leaving 17 bases between them. The CDR3 spells CASSLTATREAEQFF. In DNA, the CDR3 is TGTGCCAGCAGCTTAACTGCAACTCGGGAAGCTGAGCAGTTCTTC.